The sequence of this T cell receptor (beta chain) was determined in a study of T cell clusters in autoimmune cytopenias. Across the study: A median of around 50,000 TRB reads per sample yielded a median approximately 2,500 distinct clonotypes.

Findings and caveats of the study: Primary autoimmune cytopenia patients seemingly lacked the physiological T cell clusters found in healthy donors. Active autoimmune hepatitis patients had roughly 3-fold fewer exclusive TRB clusters than healthy donors.

This CDR3 is 12 amino acids long. Looked up from germline, CDR1 is LNHDA and CDR2 is SQIVND (reference sequence). TRB was amplified by touch-down multiplex PCR, primer pools A and B combined. TCRdb re-called the multiplex PCR reads; one entry per CDR3 protein, DNA not given. The ten top clones account for 20% to 25%, within a sample of 4,500 or so distinct CDR3 sequences. Each sample's input was around 250 ng genomic DNA, 38,000 or so genome equivalents. This clonotype is medium-sized by frequency. Antigen specificity is unknown. Specimen: peripheral blood. The clonotype was recovered from a human donor with an autoimmune cytopenia or autoimmune hepatitis (not recorded which). The chain recombines TRBV19 with TRBJ1-2. CDR3 loop: CASSIQFYGYTF.